The present entry profiles one T cell receptor beta chain with its context. What it binds is not known. The sample originates from a study of beta chain features in type 1 diabetes. Across the whole study: Age and gender were similar between patients and healthy donors, as were cell yields. Study outcomes and limitations: Moderate but significant shortening of TCRB CDR3s was recorded in all four CD4+ subsets from Type 1 diabetes patients.

Each of the CD4+ naive, central memory, regulatory and stem cell-like memory populations was sorted via CD45RO/CCR7/CD25/CD127/CD95/CD27. Sort purity for all populations was recorded as exceeding 98%. Every isolated RNA sample was fully reverse transcribed, so sequencing captured expressed TCRB transcripts. Sequenced by immunoSEQ multiplex PCR; TCRdb stores in-frame clones only, minus some. The repertoire consists of approximately 170,000 clones, with about 63% occurring once and the leading ten covering 0.08% to 0.095%. V lost 0 bases, J lost 2 bases, and 8 bases lay in between. CDR1 is SGDLS and CDR2 is YYNGEE in the germline V gene. This CDR3 has 14 residues.

This TCR came from a man in his thirties or forties with type 1 diabetes. Sequencing input: naive CD4+ T cells from blood. The V gene is TRBV9, the J gene TRBJ1-1, with D unclear. CDR3 nucleotide sequence: TGTGCCAGCAGCGTAGCAGCCTTCAACACTGAAGCTTTCTTT. Amino acids: CASSVAAFNTEAFF.